The next 30 T cell receptor beta chains were all read from a single sample in a study of cytomegalovirus exposure and HLA in healthy donors. Libraries were prepared by immunoSEQ multiplex PCR; TCRdb keeps only in-frame clonotypes and omits some of them. The repertoire holds 200,000 to 250,000 clones, with around 87% as singletons. What was sequenced was PBMCs. These receptors all stem from a man in his late teens or twenties in good health and CMV-seronegative.

The chain recombines TRBV4-1 with TRBJ1-6; 9 bases fit TRBD1. Germline loops: CDR1 MGHRA, CDR2 YSYEKL. The CDR3 has 16 residues. With 3 bases clipped from V and 4 bases from J, the junction kept 4 bases outside the gene matches. For the CDR3, the DNA is TGCGCCAGCAGCCATGGGGACAGGGCTTATAATTCACCCCTCCACTTT. This gives the protein CASSHGDRAYNSPLHF.

This chain connects TRBV27 to TRBJ1-6, with TRBD1 as a possible D gene (5 bases). Germline V CDR1 and CDR2: MNHEY, SMNVEV (reference sequence). The CDR3 consists of 14 residues. V gave up 6 bases and J gave up 6 bases, with 12 bases separating them. The CDR3 sequence is CASSAGFSNSPLHF. DNA for the CDR3: TGTGCCAGCAGCGCAGGGTTCTCTAATTCACCCCTCCACTTT.

This chain links TRBV28 with TRBJ1-6, with 7 bases that match TRBD1. Losses at the gene ends were 5 bases for V and 10 bases for J; bases not matched to a gene: 8. CDR3 size: 14 residues. Per germline, CDR1 MDHEN and CDR2 SYDVKM. The CDR3 bases are TGTGCCAGCAGTCCGACAGGGTATGGGTCACCCCTCCACTTT. Translated: CASSPTGYGSPLHF.

The chain uses TRBV9 and TRBJ1-2; 9 nucleotides agree with TRBD1. CDR3 length equals 14 residues. Germline V gives CDR1 SGDLS, CDR2 YYNGEE. V shed 5 bases and J 7 bases; nucleotides not matched to a gene: 9. The CDR3 is CASRPPGQGGGYTF. Here the CDR3 DNA reads TGTGCCAGCAGACCTCCGGGACAGGGTGGTGGCTACACCTTC. Together with reference TRBV9 and TRBJ1-2, the CDR3 gives the full variable domain: DSGVTQTPKHLITATGQRVTLRCSPRSGDLSVYWYQQSLDQGLQFLIQYYNGEERAKGNILERFSAQQFPDLHSELNLSSLELGDSALYFCASRPPGQGGGYTFGSGTRLTVV.

This chain links TRBV5-1 with TRBJ1-2, with TRBD1 matching 7 bases. V trimming: 0 bases; J trimming: 7 bases; junction bases outside the gene matches: 6. The CDR3 contains 14 residues. Germline lookup yields CDR1 SGHRS and CDR2 YFSETQ. The CDR3 loop reads CASSLATGTSGYTF. For the CDR3, the DNA is TGCGCCAGCAGCTTGGCGACAGGGACGAGTGGCTACACCTTC.

The V and J genes are TRBV6-4 and TRBJ2-1; TRBD1 might be the D (5 bases). CDR3 length equals 14 residues. CDR1 is MRHNA and CDR2 is SNTAGT in the germline V gene. Trimming shortened V by 0 bases and J by 7 bases, and 10 bases separated the two germline ends. CDR3 sequence: CASSDSGRGNEQFF. The CDR3 nucleotides are TGTGCCAGCAGTGACTCGGGGCGCGGTAATGAGCAGTTCTTC.

The chain uses TRBV7-3 and TRBJ2-2; maybe TRBD2 (5 bases). CDR3 length: 14 amino acids. The ends were cut back, 1 base at V and 7 bases at J, with 10 bases in the middle. CDR1 SGHTA and CDR2 FQGTGA come from the germline V gene. The CDR3 here is CASSLREGGGELFF. In nucleotides, the CDR3 is TGTGCCAGCAGCTTAAGAGAAGGAGGCGGGGAGCTGTTTTTT.

The chain has TRBV11-2 and TRBJ1-5; D remains unclear. This CDR3 is 13 amino acids long. Germline V gives CDR1 SGHAT, CDR2 FQNNGV. V gave up 1 base and J gave up 6 bases, with 7 bases separating them. Here the CDR3 reads CASSLGVVQPQHF. The DNA for the CDR3 is TGTGCCAGCAGCTTAGGAGTCGTTCAGCCCCAGCATTTT.

The chain couples TRBV28 to TRBJ2-1, with D unresolved. With 6 bases removed from V and 0 bases from J, the gap between germline ends came to 24 bases. Germline V gene data show CDR1 as MDHEN and CDR2 as SYDVKM. The CDR3 has 19 residues. CDR3 in DNA: TGTGCCAGCAGCTGGTTGGTCTCGCTTAAACAGAGCTCCTACAATGAGCAGTTCTTC. It codes for CASSWLVSLKQSSYNEQFF.

The chain uses TRBV11-2 and TRBJ2-6; 7 nucleotides match TRBD2. The CDR3 has 16 residues. CDR1 and CDR2 from the germline V gene are SGHAT and FQNNGV. Trimming cost V 1 base and J 1 base; bases outside gene matches: 1. CDR3 in DNA: TGTGCCAGCAGCTTAGGGGGAGGGTCTGGGGCCAACGTCCTGACTTTC. It yields the protein CASSLGGGSGANVLTF.

This clone showed up many times. The chain combines TRBV6-4 with TRBJ2-2; D call uncertain. This CDR3 region has 13 residues. Trimming cost V 6 bases and J 2 bases, with 7 bases left between them. In germline, CDR1 is MRHNA, CDR2 SNTAGT. This CDR3 reads CASSPSNTGELFF. The CDR3 DNA sequence: TGTGCCAGCAGCCCCTCCAACACCGGGGAGCTGTTTTTT.

This rearrangement joins TRBV5-1 to TRBJ2-1; TRBD2 might be the D (6 bases). Trimming took off 1 base at V and 3 bases at J, with 8 bases between the two ends. The CDR3 runs 14 residues. Germline V gives CDR1 SGHRS, CDR2 YFSETQ. CDR3 DNA: TGCGCCAGCAGCTTGCGGGAGATCTACAATGAGCAGTTCTTC. Its protein is CASSLREIYNEQFF.

The chain couples TRBV6-5 to TRBJ2-1; TRBD2 aligns across 8 bases. The V gene's germline CDR1 is MNHEY and CDR2 SVGAGI. The V gene end was trimmed by 2 bases and the J gene end by 9 bases; junction bases not matched to a gene: 6. This CDR3 region has 14 residues. CDR3 nucleotide sequence: TGTGCCAGCAGTTACCGGGCGGGAGGAGGTGAGCAGTTCTTC. Its translation: CASSYRAGGGEQFF.

The chain has TRBV10-2 and TRBJ2-3; 7 nucleotides align to TRBD2. Per germline, CDR1 WSHSY and CDR2 SAAADI. The J segment lost 3 bases and the V segment lost 0 bases, leaving 3 bases of the junction unmatched. This CDR3 comprises 15 residues. DNA for the CDR3: TGCGCCAGCAGTGAGTCGTTCGGGAGGACAGATACGCAGTATTTT. Residues: CASSESFGRTDTQYF.

V usage is TRBV19 and J usage is TRBJ2-7; D possibly corresponds to TRBD2 (5 bases). Per the germline V gene, CDR1 is LNHDA and CDR2 is SQIVND (reference sequence). This CDR3 spans 15 amino acids. Trimming cost V 6 bases and J 0 bases, with 15 bases left between them. Written as DNA, the CDR3 is TGTGCCAGTAGCGGGGAATCTGTTACCTCCTACGAGCAGTACTTC. Its protein is CASSGESVTSYEQYF.

This sequence joins TRBV6-6 and TRBJ1-2; 7 bases line up with TRBD1. After removal of 4 bases from V and 4 bases from J, the junction contained 6 bases not matched to a gene. The CDR3 sequence is 14 residues long. Germline loops: CDR1 MNHNY, CDR2 SVGAGI (reference sequence). CDR3 in amino acids: CASSSEGQPYGYTF. The CDR3 DNA follows: TGTGCCAGCAGTTCCGAGGGACAGCCCTATGGCTACACCTTC.

The table lists this clone with a count of one. The chain carries TRBV9 and TRBJ2-3; perhaps TRBD1 as D (6 bases). V shed 4 bases and J shed 1 base, with 13 bases lying between them. In germline, CDR1 is SGDLS, CDR2 YYNGEE. This CDR3 is built from 15 residues. CDR3 sequence: CASSSRGHGTDTQYF. The CDR3 DNA is TGTGCCAGCAGCTCCAGGGGTCATGGCACAGATACGCAGTATTTT.

A few counts support this clone. The chain has TRBV18 and TRBJ1-6, with TRBD1 matching 9 bases. V gave up 2 bases and J gave up 8 bases; unmatched junction bases: 7. The CDR3 contains 16 residues. Per the germline V gene, CDR1 is KGHSH and CDR2 is LQKENI. This CDR3 is CASSPEVGTGYSPLHF. The CDR3 DNA sequence: TGTGCCAGCTCACCAGAAGTCGGGACAGGGTATTCACCCCTCCACTTT. Using reference TRBV18 and TRBJ1-6 for the parts outside the CDR3, the full variable domain is NAGVMQNPRHLVRRRGQEARLRCSPMKGHSHVYWYRQLPEEGLKFMVYLQKENIIDESGMPKERFSAEFPKEGPSILRIQQVVRGDSAAYFCASSPEVGTGYSPLHFGNGTRLTVT.

This chain joins TRBV28 and TRBJ1-1; D is possibly TRBD1 (5 bases). The germline gives CDR1 MDHEN, CDR2 SYDVKM. This CDR3 comprises 11 residues. Trimming removed 6 bases at V and 10 bases at J, with 12 bases between. CDR3 nucleotides: TGTGCCAGCAGGGACATATCTGGAGCTTTCTTT. Amino acid sequence: CASRDISGAFF.

The chain joins TRBV5-1 to TRBJ2-7; perhaps TRBD2 as D (6 bases). Per germline, CDR1 SGHRS and CDR2 YFSETQ. V lost 4 bases to trimming and J lost 2 bases, with 16 bases between them. This CDR3 region has 15 residues. The CDR3, as DNA: TGCGCCAGCAGCCCGGGGACGGGGGTCACCTACGAGCAGTACTTC. Translating gives CASSPGTGVTYEQYF.

The chain uses TRBV4-1 and TRBJ2-5; 10 bases agree with TRBD2. J gave up 5 bases and V 7 bases, and 7 bases lay outside the gene matches. Germline V CDR1 and CDR2: MGHRA, YSYEKL. This CDR3 spans 14 amino acids. CDR3 nucleotides: TGCGCCAGCACCTTAGCGGGGGGCCGGGAGACCCAGTACTTC. Its protein product is CASTLAGGRETQYF.

The chain uses TRBV5-1 and TRBJ2-1; D is unresolved. The CDR3 totals 11 residues. V was pared by 3 bases and J by 8 bases, with 6 bases between. Germline V lookup: CDR1 SGHRS, CDR2 YFSETQ. CDR3 nucleotides: TGCGCCAGCAGCTCCGAGCATGAGCAGTTCTTC. It specifies CASSSEHEQFF.

This sequence joins TRBV4-3 and TRBJ1-1; the D gene is possibly TRBD1 (6 bases). The V and J ends lost 3 bases and 8 bases respectively, with 10 bases between them. CDR1 is LGHNA and CDR2 is YSLEER in the germline V gene. The CDR3 extends over 12 amino acids. The CDR3 is CASSQLGQEAFF. The CDR3 coding sequence is TGCGCCAGCAGCCAGCTCGGACAGGAAGCTTTCTTT.

CDR3 sequence: CASSPKGAHEADTQYF. The CDR3 DNA reads TGCGCCAGCAGCCCCAAAGGGGCCCACGAAGCAGATACGCAGTATTTT. V is TRBV4-3 and J is TRBJ2-3, with TRBD1 as a possible D gene (5 bases). Trimming cost V 4 bases and J 4 bases, with 18 bases left between them. The CDR3 consists of 16 residues. Germline-derived CDR1 and CDR2 are LGHNA and YSLEER.

This chain links TRBV6-1 with TRBJ2-7; 12 nucleotides match TRBD1. The CDR3 totals 15 residues. Germline V gene data show CDR1 as MNHNS and CDR2 as SASEGT. V shed 8 bases and J 4 bases; nucleotides not matched to a gene: 9. The CDR3, as DNA: TGTGCCAGCTTTTCTCCGGGACAGGGGGCATACGAGCAGTACTTC. It is translated as CASFSPGQGAYEQYF.

This sequence joins TRBV28 and TRBJ2-3; tentative D call: TRBD2 (5 bases). Trimming took off 5 bases at V and 3 bases at J, with 9 bases between the two ends. The CDR3 length is 13 residues. Germline-derived CDR1 and CDR2 are MDHEN and SYDVKM. The CDR3 coding sequence is TGTGCCAGCAGTCGCGAGGGAACAGATACGCAGTATTTT. It yields the protein CASSREGTDTQYF. Looking up the rest from reference TRBV28 and TRBJ2-3 gives the full variable domain: DVKVTQSSRYLVKRTGEKVFLECVQDMDHENMFWYRQDPGLGLRLIYFSYDVKMKEKGDIPEGYSVSREKKERFSLILESASTNQTSMYLCASSREGTDTQYFGPGTRLTVL.

The V and J genes are TRBV2 and TRBJ2-5; weak D call: TRBD1 (7 bases). Per the germline V gene, CDR1 is SNHLY and CDR2 is FYNNEI. Between the trimmed V and J ends, which lost 6 bases and 0 bases, there was a span of 11 bases. The CDR3 has 14 residues. CDR3: CASRGGQYQETQYF. CDR3 in DNA: TGTGCCAGCAGGGGGGGACAGTACCAAGAGACCCAGTACTTC.

The V gene is TRBV7-2, the J gene TRBJ2-1; tentatively, D is TRBD2 (7 bases). CDR3 length equals 17 residues. Germline CDR1 and CDR2: SGHTA and FQGNSA. V was clipped by 0 bases and J by 8 bases, with 20 bases between them. The DNA of the CDR3 is TGTGCCAGCAGCTTAGCGGGCAGGGCGGGGGCGTACGATGAGCAGTTCTTC. This encodes CASSLAGRAGAYDEQFF.

The V and J genes are TRBV5-6 and TRBJ2-1; 7 bases are a match to TRBD2. Germline CDR1 SGHDT, CDR2 YYEEEE. Trimming removed 5 bases from V and 2 bases from J; junction bases left unmatched: 10. The CDR3 loop spans 16 amino acids. The CDR3: CASRGGAGPPYNEQFF. The CDR3 DNA reads TGTGCCAGCAGGGGGGGAGCGGGACCCCCCTACAATGAGCAGTTCTTC.

V and J are TRBV7-9 and TRBJ2-1, with D possibly being TRBD2 (6 bases). V was trimmed by 7 bases and J by 5 bases, leaving 18 bases between them. This CDR3 spans 15 amino acids. The germline V gene encodes CDR1 SEHNR and CDR2 FQNEAQ (reference sequence). The CDR3 DNA reads as TGTGCCAGCACCCGGGGGAGCGGGCACCACAATGAGCAGTTCTTC. Protein sequence: CASTRGSGHHNEQFF. The complete variable domain, with remaining parts taken from reference TRBV7-9 and TRBJ2-1, reads DTGVSQNPRHKITKRGQNVTFRCDPISEHNRLYWYRQTLGQGPEFLTYFQNEAQLEKSRLLSDRFSAERPKGSFSTLEIQRTEQGDSAMYLCASTRGSGHHNEQFFGPGTRLTVL.